These 19 T cell receptor beta chains originate from one sample sequenced in a study of control samples from healthy donors and cancer patients. Here immunoSEQ multiplex PCR was the method, and the copy in TCRdb shows in-frame clones only, minus some. The sample yields 78,000 or so clones, about 88% seen once. The sample was blood. The receptors were sampled from a woman between 50 and 59 years old in good health.

The rearrangement uses TRBV6-1 and TRBJ1-2; D is uncertain. Germline assignment: CDR1 MNHNS and CDR2 SASEGT. Trimming pared 1 base from V and 8 bases from J, leaving 5 bases between. The CDR3 runs to 11 residues. The CDR3 sequence is CASSEGFGYTF. The CDR3 DNA is TGTGCCAGCAGTGAAGGTTTCGGCTACACCTTC.

V is TRBV15 and J is TRBJ2-7, with 7 bases identical to TRBD2. The CDR3 loop spans 15 amino acids. The trim removed 5 bases at V and 0 bases at J, leaving 7 bases unmatched. Germline V gives CDR1 LNHNV, CDR2 YYDKDF (reference sequence). The CDR3 DNA is TGTGCCACCAGCGCGGCTAGCGGCAGCTCCTACGAGCAGTACTTC. It yields the protein CATSAASGSSYEQYF.

This chain uses TRBV11-2 with TRBJ1-5; a weak D match, TRBD1 (5 bases). This CDR3 is 14 amino acids long. CDR1 SGHAT and CDR2 FQNNGV come from the germline V gene. With 5 bases removed from V and 4 bases from J, the gap between germline ends came to 12 bases. The CDR3 loop is CASSPLGGNQPQHF. CDR3 coding DNA: TGTGCCAGCAGCCCTCTCGGGGGGAATCAGCCCCAGCATTTT.

This rearrangement joins TRBV11-2 to TRBJ1-1; weak D call: TRBD1 (5 bases). V dropped 4 bases and J dropped 5 bases, with 14 bases sitting between them. Per the germline V gene, CDR1 is SGHAT and CDR2 is FQNNGV. The CDR3 consists of 14 residues. CDR3 sequence: CASSWGPGGTEAFF. In nucleotides, the CDR3 is TGTGCCAGCAGCTGGGGCCCCGGCGGGACTGAAGCTTTCTTT.

This chain connects TRBV6-1 to TRBJ2-7; D is perhaps TRBD1 (5 bases). The germline V and J ends were trimmed by 10 bases and 0 bases, with 16 bases remaining between them. The germline gives CDR1 MNHNS, CDR2 SASEGT. The CDR3 totals 14 residues. Here the CDR3 reads CATKERGSSYEQYF. The CDR3 DNA is TGTGCCACCAAAGAAAGGGGTTCCTCCTACGAGCAGTACTTC.

The chain couples TRBV20-1 to TRBJ2-1, with 7 bases fitting TRBD1. Losses at the gene ends were 6 bases for V and 7 bases for J; bases not matched to a gene: 3. CDR1 and CDR2 from the germline V gene are DFQATT and SNEGSKA (reference sequence). The length of the CDR3 is 11 residues. The CDR3 nucleotides read TGCAGTGCGGAGGACAGGAATGAGCAGTTCTTC. Protein: CSAEDRNEQFF.

The chain carries TRBV11-3 and TRBJ2-7, with TRBD1 matching over 10 bases. There are 16 residues in the CDR3. The germline gives CDR1 SGHNT, CDR2 YENEEA. J was trimmed by 5 bases and V by 4 bases; bases with no gene match: 11. Here the CDR3 reads CASSSAPPGQGHEQYF. DNA of the CDR3: TGTGCCAGCAGCTCCGCTCCACCGGGACAGGGGCACGAGCAGTACTTC. Full variable domain (rest looked up from reference TRBV11-3 and TRBJ2-7): EAGVVQSPRYKIIEKKQPVAFWCNPISGHNTLYWYLQNLGQGPELLIRYENEEAVDDSQLPKDRFSAERLKGVDSTLKIQPAELGDSAVYLCASSSAPPGQGHEQYFGPGTRLTVT.

J is TRBJ1-4 and V is TRBV18; D is unresolved. This CDR3 contains 13 residues. V was trimmed by 2 bases and J by 8 bases, leaving 9 bases between them. CDR1 KGHSH and CDR2 LQKENI come from the germline V gene. CDR3 DNA sequence: TGTGCCAGCTCACCAATGGTGGAGGAAAAACTGTTTTTT. It encodes CASSPMVEEKLFF. The full variable domain, completed using reference TRBV18 and TRBJ1-4, is NAGVMQNPRHLVRRRGQEARLRCSPMKGHSHVYWYRQLPEEGLKFMVYLQKENIIDESGMPKERFSAEFPKEGPSILRIQQVVRGDSAAYFCASSPMVEEKLFFGSGTQLSVL.

Only one count was recorded for this clone. This rearrangement joins TRBV5-1 to TRBJ2-5, with D perhaps being TRBD1 or TRBD2 (5 bases each). The length of the CDR3 is 15 residues. V was trimmed by 2 bases and J by 2 bases, leaving 13 bases between them. CDR1 is SGHRS and CDR2 is YFSETQ in the germline V gene. The CDR3 region is CASSFFREYQETQYF. The CDR3 DNA follows: TGCGCCAGCAGCTTTTTCAGGGAGTATCAAGAGACCCAGTACTTC.

The chain combines TRBV9 with TRBJ1-1, with D tentatively TRBD1 (5 bases). In germline, CDR1 is SGDLS, CDR2 YYNGEE. V dropped 4 bases and J dropped 3 bases, with 16 bases sitting between them. The CDR3 is made up of 15 amino acids. The CDR3 DNA sequence: TGTGCCAGCAGCCTAGAACCACAGGTCGACACTGAAGCTTTCTTT. Translation: CASSLEPQVDTEAFF.

The chain links TRBV4-1 to TRBJ2-2, with no clear D. Trimming shortened V by 1 base and J by 3 bases, and 6 bases separated the two germline ends. This CDR3 contains 14 residues. Looked up from germline, CDR1 is MGHRA and CDR2 is YSYEKL. The CDR3 region is CASSQVPDTGELFF. In DNA, the CDR3 is TGCGCCAGCAGCCAAGTTCCGGACACCGGGGAGCTGTTTTTT.

The chain couples TRBV11-2 to TRBJ2-3, with TRBD2 as a possible D gene (5 bases). CDR1 SGHAT and CDR2 FQNNGV come from the germline V gene. There are 16 residues in the CDR3. Trimming pared 5 bases from V and 1 base from J, leaving 16 bases between. The DNA for the CDR3 is TGTGCCAGCAGCCGTATCGGAGCGGCTCGCACAGATACGCAGTATTTT. This translates into CASSRIGAARTDTQYF. Together with reference TRBV11-2 and TRBJ2-3, the CDR3 gives the full variable domain: EAGVAQSPRYKIIEKRQSVAFWCNPISGHATLYWYQQILGQGPKLLIQFQNNGVVDDSQLPKDRFSAERLKGVDSTLKIQPAKLEDSAVYLCASSRIGAARTDTQYFGPGTRLTVL.

This clone was detected a few times. J is TRBJ1-1 and V is TRBV5-6; a weak D match, TRBD1 (5 bases). The ends were cut back, 5 bases at V and 8 bases at J, with 13 bases in the middle. The germline CDR1 and CDR2 sequences are SGHDT and YYEEEE. This CDR3 region has 12 residues. CDR3 bases: TGTGCCAGCAGGCTTAGAGGGGCCGAAGCTTTCTTT. Translated: CASRLRGAEAFF.

The chain has TRBV5-5 and TRBJ2-7, with D uncertain. Trimming shortened V by 2 bases and J by 3 bases, and 9 bases separated the two germline ends. The CDR3 length is 13 residues. CDR1 and CDR2 (germline): SGHKS, YYEKEE (reference sequence). This CDR3 is CASSLQLNYEQYF. CDR3 coding DNA: TGTGCCAGCAGCTTACAACTCAACTACGAGCAGTACTTC.

This rearrangement joins TRBV9 to TRBJ1-5, with D unresolved. The V gene's germline CDR1 is SGDLS and CDR2 YYNGEE. V lost 0 bases and J 3 bases, leaving 7 bases between the germline ends. The CDR3 sequence is 14 residues long. The CDR3 DNA reads TGTGCCAGCAGCGTAGGAACGACCAATCAGCCCCAGCATTTT. Translation: CASSVGTTNQPQHF.

V and J are TRBV10-1 and TRBJ2-5, with no clear D. Per the germline V gene, CDR1 is WNHNN and CDR2 is SYGVQD (reference sequence). This CDR3 is built from 14 residues. Trimming took off 2 bases at V and 2 bases at J, with 9 bases between the two ends. The CDR3 nucleotides are TGCGCCAGCAGTGAGGTTGGGATACAAGAGACCCAGTACTTC. Protein sequence: CASSEVGIQETQYF.

V usage is TRBV5-1 and J usage is TRBJ2-2; D not resolved. V lost 6 bases, J lost 1 base, and 7 bases lay in between. CDR3 length: 13 amino acids. CDR1 is SGHRS and CDR2 is YFSETQ in the germline V gene. CDR3 residues: CASISQNTGELFF. CDR3 in DNA: TGCGCCAGCATTTCACAGAACACCGGGGAGCTGTTTTTT.

V gene TRBV11-2 combines with J gene TRBJ2-4; D perhaps matches TRBD2 (5 bases). Trimming took off 5 bases at V and 15 bases at J, with 26 bases between the two ends. Germline V gene data show CDR1 as SGHAT and CDR2 as FQNNGV. CDR3 length equals 15 residues. The CDR3 spells CASSGLRGQGLPRYF. The CDR3 bases are TGTGCCAGCAGCGGACTCCGAGGCCAAGGCCTTCCTCGGTACTTC. The whole variable domain, remainder taken from reference TRBV11-2 and TRBJ2-4, is EAGVAQSPRYKIIEKRQSVAFWCNPISGHATLYWYQQILGQGPKLLIQFQNNGVVDDSQLPKDRFSAERLKGVDSTLKIQPAKLEDSAVYLCASSGLRGQGLPRYFGAGTRLSVL.

This clone was picked up one time. The genes are TRBV4-1 and TRBJ2-1; TRBD2 matches 8 bases. The ends lost 6 bases at V and 9 bases at J; junction bases unmatched: 7. This CDR3 has 13 amino acids. The germline gives CDR1 MGHRA, CDR2 YSYEKL. The CDR3 protein is CASRYELAAEQFF. The CDR3 DNA reads TGCGCCAGCAGGTATGAACTAGCGGCTGAGCAGTTCTTC.